These T cell receptor beta chains were read from a single sample in a study of human T cells and chemical hapten exposure. TCRdb itself ran the RACE reads through MiXCR, one entry per CDR3 protein. The sample records more than 250,000 distinct CDR3 sequences, over 8% being singletons. Sequenced material: whole blood, taken in connection with sensitization to the hapten diphenylcyclopropenone (DPC). The origin of the receptors is a woman aged 40 to 50 with alopecia areata. Some clones in this sample may be carry-over from other donors' samples. Each CDR3 is given with its conserved first and last residue. Fields, in order: clone size, J gene, D gene, V gene, CDR3 protein, CDR3 DNA. D genes are given only for firm matches. For some rows the clone size is stated as once, few or many, or as a class when expanded; others skip it.

clone_size: few; j_call: TRBJ2-5; d_call: TRBD1; v_call: TRBV28; cdr3_aa: CASSSIHRGPATQYF; cdr3_nt: TGTGCCAGCAGTTCTATTCACAGGGGCCCTGCGACCCAGTACTTC
clone_size: NA; j_call: TRBJ1-1; d_call: NA; v_call: TRBV10-3; cdr3_aa: CAISKLRDMANTEAFF; cdr3_nt: TGTGCCATCAGCAAACTCAGGGATATGGCGAACACTGAAGCTTTCTTT
clone_size: NA; j_call: TRBJ2-1; d_call: NA; v_call: TRBV20-1; cdr3_aa: CSAQESPRGYFEQFF; cdr3_nt: TGCAGTGCTCAGGAGTCCCCCCGCGGATATTTTGAGCAGTTCTTC
clone_size: NA; j_call: TRBJ2-6; d_call: NA; v_call: TRBV20-1; cdr3_aa: CSARRDTGANVLTF; cdr3_nt: TGCAGTGCTAGAAGAGACACTGGGGCCAACGTCCTGACTTTC
clone_size: few; j_call: TRBJ2-5; d_call: TRBD2; v_call: TRBV11-2; cdr3_aa: CASSLPAGAPQETQYF; cdr3_nt: TGTGCCAGCAGCTTACCGGCGGGAGCCCCACAAGAGACCCAGTACTTC
clone_size: NA; j_call: TRBJ2-7; d_call: NA; v_call: TRBV24-1; cdr3_aa: CASSDATTQREQYF; cdr3_nt: TGTGCCTCCAGTGATGCCACGACCCAGCGCGAGCAGTACTTC
clone_size: NA; j_call: TRBJ2-1; d_call: TRBD2; v_call: TRBV4-1; cdr3_aa: CASSQSLLAGVENEQFF; cdr3_nt: TGCGCCAGCAGCCAATCCCTCCTAGCGGGAGTTGAAAATGAGCAGTTCTTC
clone_size: many; j_call: TRBJ2-7; d_call: NA; v_call: TRBV6-1; cdr3_aa: CASSVGAYEQYF; cdr3_nt: TGTGCCAGCAGTGTAGGCGCGTACGAGCAGTACTTC
clone_size: NA; j_call: TRBJ2-7; d_call: NA; v_call: TRBV25-1; cdr3_aa: CASSEEGRSYEQYF; cdr3_nt: TGTGCCAGCAGTGAAGAAGGCAGATCCTACGAGCAGTACTTC
clone_size: many; j_call: TRBJ2-4; d_call: NA; v_call: TRBV7-2; cdr3_aa: CASSTGTQKNIQYF; cdr3_nt: TGTGCCAGCAGCACCGGGACACAGAAAAACATTCAGTACTTC
clone_size: few; j_call: TRBJ2-1; d_call: NA; v_call: TRBV5-5; cdr3_aa: CASSLETLGNEQFF; cdr3_nt: TGTGCCAGCAGCTTGGAGACCCTGGGGAATGAGCAGTTCTTC
clone_size: many; j_call: TRBJ2-5; d_call: TRBD2; v_call: TRBV6-1; cdr3_aa: CASSEEAGGPETQYF; cdr3_nt: TGTGCCAGCAGTGAAGAAGCGGGAGGGCCGGAGACCCAGTACTTC
clone_size: NA; j_call: TRBJ1-3; d_call: NA; v_call: TRBV20-1; cdr3_aa: CSARDRAGTIYF; cdr3_nt: TGCAGTGCTAGAGATCGGGCGGGCACCATATATTTT
clone_size: NA; j_call: TRBJ2-1; d_call: TRBD1; v_call: TRBV5-1; cdr3_aa: CASSLGQASYNEQFF; cdr3_nt: TGCGCCAGCAGCCTAGGACAGGCCTCCTACAATGAGCAGTTCTTC
clone_size: NA; j_call: TRBJ2-1; d_call: NA; v_call: TRBV6-2/TRBV6-3; cdr3_aa: CASSYSVVGRNEQFF; cdr3_nt: TGTGCCAGCAGTTACTCGGTGGTTGGAAGGAATGAGCAGTTCTTC
clone_size: many; j_call: TRBJ2-5; d_call: NA; v_call: TRBV27; cdr3_aa: CASSRLAQSGVKTQYF; cdr3_nt: TGTGCCAGCAGTAGGCTAGCGCAGAGCGGAGTCAAGACCCAGTACTTC
clone_size: few; j_call: TRBJ2-7; d_call: NA; v_call: TRBV7-2; cdr3_aa: CASSLVGFGGYEQYF; cdr3_nt: TGTGCCAGCAGCTTAGTAGGGTTCGGGGGCTACGAGCAGTACTTC
clone_size: NA; j_call: TRBJ2-7; d_call: NA; v_call: TRBV2; cdr3_aa: CASSEFLRQDYEQYF; cdr3_nt: TGTGCCAGCAGTGAATTCTTGAGACAGGACTACGAGCAGTACTTC
clone_size: NA; j_call: TRBJ2-5; d_call: NA; v_call: TRBV5-6; cdr3_aa: CASSLFFSQNRVQYF; cdr3_nt: TGTGCCAGCAGCTTGTTCTTCAGTCAGAACAGGGTCCAGTACTTC
clone_size: NA; j_call: TRBJ1-5; d_call: TRBD1; v_call: TRBV27; cdr3_aa: CASSHGQDNQPQHF; cdr3_nt: TGTGCCAGCAGCCACGGACAGGACAATCAGCCCCAGCATTTT
clone_size: few; j_call: TRBJ2-3; d_call: NA; v_call: TRBV7-9; cdr3_aa: CASSLDSSADTQYF; cdr3_nt: TGTGCCAGCAGCTTAGATAGTTCCGCAGATACGCAGTATTTT
clone_size: few; j_call: TRBJ2-3; d_call: NA; v_call: TRBV20-1; cdr3_aa: CSAPNPRESTDTQYF; cdr3_nt: TGCAGTGCTCCCAATCCGCGGGAAAGCACAGATACGCAGTATTTT
clone_size: NA; j_call: TRBJ1-5; d_call: NA; v_call: TRBV6-2/TRBV6-3; cdr3_aa: CASSLQGWQPQHF; cdr3_nt: TGTGCCAGCAGTTTACAGGGCTGGCAGCCCCAGCATTTT
clone_size: NA; j_call: TRBJ1-1; d_call: NA; v_call: TRBV6-6; cdr3_aa: CATGQGDTEAFF; cdr3_nt: TGTGCCACTGGGCAGGGTGACACTGAAGCTTTCTTT
clone_size: few; j_call: TRBJ2-3; d_call: NA; v_call: TRBV5-1; cdr3_aa: CASSSPAGADTQYF; cdr3_nt: TGCGCCAGCAGCTCTCCAGCGGGTGCAGATACGCAGTATTTT
clone_size: few; j_call: TRBJ2-1; d_call: TRBD2; v_call: TRBV15; cdr3_aa: CATSRAGQPPGLAVNEQFF; cdr3_nt: TGTGCCACCAGCAGGGCGGGACAGCCCCCGGGACTAGCCGTCAATGAGCAGTTCTTC
clone_size: NA; j_call: TRBJ1-2; d_call: TRBD1; v_call: TRBV19; cdr3_aa: CASSMTGGDYGYTF; cdr3_nt: TGTGCCAGTAGTATGACAGGGGGTGACTATGGCTACACCTTC
clone_size: many; j_call: TRBJ2-1; d_call: NA; v_call: TRBV5-5; cdr3_aa: CASSLVLLSGDNEQFF; cdr3_nt: TGTGCCAGCAGCTTGGTCTTACTCTCAGGGGACAATGAGCAGTTCTTC
clone_size: NA; j_call: TRBJ2-7; d_call: TRBD1; v_call: TRBV5-1; cdr3_aa: CASSPSVQGAGEQYF; cdr3_nt: TGCGCCAGCAGCCCCTCTGTCCAGGGGGCCGGCGAGCAGTACTTC
clone_size: few; j_call: TRBJ2-7; d_call: NA; v_call: TRBV7-9; cdr3_aa: CASSGKAYEQYF; cdr3_nt: TGTGCCAGCAGCGGTAAAGCCTACGAGCAGTACTTC
clone_size: NA; j_call: TRBJ2-3; d_call: NA; v_call: TRBV20-1; cdr3_aa: CSASRGPDTQYF; cdr3_nt: TGCAGTGCTAGTAGAGGTCCAGATACGCAGTATTTT
clone_size: NA; j_call: TRBJ1-6; d_call: NA; v_call: TRBV20-1; cdr3_aa: CSAPRSSYNSPLHF; cdr3_nt: TGCAGTGCCCCCAGGAGCTCCTATAATTCACCCCTCCACTTT
clone_size: NA; j_call: TRBJ1-6; d_call: TRBD1; v_call: TRBV28; cdr3_aa: CASSFGTVGSPLHF; cdr3_nt: TGTGCCAGCAGCTTCGGGACAGTAGGGTCACCCCTCCACTTT
clone_size: few; j_call: TRBJ2-2; d_call: TRBD2; v_call: TRBV20-1; cdr3_aa: CSARMLAGVGTGELFF; cdr3_nt: TGCAGTGCTAGAATGCTAGCGGGAGTGGGTACCGGGGAGCTGTTTTTT
clone_size: NA; j_call: TRBJ2-7; d_call: NA; v_call: TRBV28; cdr3_aa: CASSLLGTSTEQYF; cdr3_nt: TGTGCCAGCAGTTTATTGGGGACGAGTACCGAGCAGTACTTC
clone_size: NA; j_call: TRBJ2-1; d_call: NA; v_call: TRBV27; cdr3_aa: CASSLDWGYNEQFF; cdr3_nt: TGTGCCAGCAGCCTTGACTGGGGCTACAATGAGCAGTTCTTC
clone_size: NA; j_call: TRBJ2-5; d_call: NA; v_call: TRBV15; cdr3_aa: CATSNQETQYF; cdr3_nt: TGTGCCACCAGCAACCAAGAGACCCAGTACTTC
clone_size: many; j_call: TRBJ2-7; d_call: TRBD1; v_call: TRBV5-4; cdr3_aa: CASSLRDRVYEQYF; cdr3_nt: TGTGCCAGCAGCTTACGGGACAGGGTCTACGAGCAGTACTTC
clone_size: few; j_call: TRBJ2-5; d_call: TRBD2; v_call: TRBV11-2; cdr3_aa: CASSLGREIGSETQYF; cdr3_nt: TGTGCCAGCAGCCTGGGGCGGGAGATCGGTTCGGAGACCCAGTACTTC
clone_size: few; j_call: TRBJ1-5; d_call: NA; v_call: TRBV12-3/TRBV12-4; cdr3_aa: CASSPPGALHQPQHF; cdr3_nt: TGTGCCAGCAGTCCCCCGGGAGCCCTTCATCAGCCCCAGCATTTT
clone_size: NA; j_call: TRBJ2-7; d_call: TRBD2; v_call: TRBV20-1; cdr3_aa: CSAPDLAGGSYEQYF; cdr3_nt: TGCAGTGCTCCGGACCTAGCGGGAGGCTCCTACGAGCAGTACTTC
clone_size: NA; j_call: TRBJ2-7; d_call: NA; v_call: TRBV12-3/TRBV12-4; cdr3_aa: CASSLGSAASYEQYF; cdr3_nt: TGTGCCAGCAGTTTAGGTAGCGCCGCATCCTACGAGCAGTACTTC
clone_size: NA; j_call: TRBJ2-3; d_call: NA; v_call: TRBV12-3/TRBV12-4; cdr3_aa: CASSLLAYPDTQYF; cdr3_nt: TGTGCCAGCAGTTTACTAGCCTATCCAGATACGCAGTATTTT
clone_size: few; j_call: TRBJ1-6; d_call: NA; v_call: TRBV2; cdr3_aa: CASKYEGSYNSPLHF; cdr3_nt: TGTGCCAGCAAATATGAGGGTTCCTATAATTCACCCCTCCACTTT
clone_size: NA; j_call: TRBJ2-3; d_call: NA; v_call: TRBV29-1; cdr3_aa: CSVGQGMSTDTQYF; cdr3_nt: TGCAGCGTTGGCCAGGGGATGAGCACAGATACGCAGTATTTT
clone_size: NA; j_call: TRBJ2-7; d_call: NA; v_call: TRBV6-5; cdr3_aa: CASSRRGNSYEQYF; cdr3_nt: TGTGCCAGCTCTCGACGGGGGAACTCCTACGAGCAGTACTTC
clone_size: many; j_call: TRBJ2-7; d_call: NA; v_call: TRBV27; cdr3_aa: CASSLGAAYEQYF; cdr3_nt: TGTGCCAGCAGTTTAGGAGCCGCATACGAGCAGTACTTC
clone_size: few; j_call: TRBJ1-5; d_call: NA; v_call: TRBV11-2; cdr3_aa: CASSLVGVSLSGARGAQHF; cdr3_nt: TGTGCCAGCAGCTTAGTAGGGGTTTCGCTATCAGGGGCCCGGGGAGCCCAGCATTTT
clone_size: few; j_call: TRBJ2-3; d_call: NA; v_call: TRBV28; cdr3_aa: CASVSIGLDTQYF; cdr3_nt: TGTGCCAGCGTATCTATCGGATTGGATACGCAGTATTTT
clone_size: few; j_call: TRBJ2-7; d_call: NA; v_call: TRBV9; cdr3_aa: CASSASEVRNSYEQYF; cdr3_nt: TGTGCCAGCAGCGCGTCGGAGGTAAGGAATTCCTACGAGCAGTACTTC
clone_size: few; j_call: TRBJ1-2; d_call: TRBD1; v_call: TRBV3-1; cdr3_aa: CASSQVNRGGYTF; cdr3_nt: TGTGCCAGCAGCCAAGTTAACAGGGGAGGCTACACCTTC
clone_size: many; j_call: TRBJ1-1; d_call: NA; v_call: TRBV28; cdr3_aa: CASKELNTEAFF; cdr3_nt: TGTGCCAGCAAAGAACTGAACACTGAAGCTTTCTTT
clone_size: few; j_call: TRBJ2-3; d_call: TRBD1; v_call: TRBV3-1; cdr3_aa: CASSRDSNTDTQYF; cdr3_nt: TGTGCCAGCAGCCGGGACAGTAACACAGATACGCAGTATTTT
clone_size: NA; j_call: TRBJ2-1; d_call: TRBD2; v_call: TRBV9; cdr3_aa: CASSARLAGRYEQFF; cdr3_nt: TGTGCCAGCAGCGCCCGACTAGCGGGACGTTATGAGCAGTTCTTC
clone_size: few; j_call: TRBJ2-4; d_call: NA; v_call: TRBV12-3/TRBV12-4; cdr3_aa: CASSPGRYIQYF; cdr3_nt: TGTGCCAGCAGTCCAGGGAGGTACATTCAGTACTTC
clone_size: few; j_call: TRBJ2-1; d_call: NA; v_call: TRBV25-1; cdr3_aa: CASSEYPPYNEQFF; cdr3_nt: TGTGCCAGCAGTGAATATCCACCCTACAATGAGCAGTTCTTC
clone_size: many; j_call: TRBJ2-3; d_call: TRBD1; v_call: TRBV5-1; cdr3_aa: CASSSRTGLTDTQYF; cdr3_nt: TGCGCCAGCAGCTCAAGGACAGGGCTAACAGATACGCAGTATTTT
clone_size: many; j_call: TRBJ2-7; d_call: TRBD1; v_call: TRBV10-3; cdr3_aa: CAIGRQGSVYEQYF; cdr3_nt: TGTGCCATCGGCCGACAGGGGTCCGTGTACGAGCAGTACTTC
clone_size: few; j_call: TRBJ1-5; d_call: NA; v_call: TRBV12-3/TRBV12-4; cdr3_aa: CASSLSITGNQPQHF; cdr3_nt: TGTGCCAGCAGCCTATCGATAACCGGCAATCAGCCCCAGCATTTT